The entry below describes one TCR beta chain. What it binds is unknown. The source of the sample is a study of T-cell reconstitution after alpha-beta-depleted transplantation in children. Study observations and caveats: Two months or so post-transplant, alpha-beta T cells reportedly derived from several hundred expanded graft clones.

Unique molecular identifiers were used to barcode this TCRbeta library. TCRdb called the PCR reads again in MiXCR, with one record for every CDR3 protein. This sample has about 830,000 distinct CDR3 sequences, with 16% found just once. The CDR3 sequence is 13 residues long. Germline-derived CDR1 and CDR2 are SGHAT and FQNNGV. Trimming removed 6 bases from V and 2 bases from J, with 11 bases in between. The rearrangement uses TRBV11-2 and TRBJ2-7, with D tentatively TRBD2 (6 bases). This TCR was recovered from a male patient between 10 and 17 years old who had a stem cell transplant for acute lymphoblastic leukemia, so the T cells may come from the graft donor. Source: PBMCs, mostly from graft donor cells, taken 360 days after TCRalphabeta/CD19-depleted stem cell transplant. The CDR3 is CASSKAGPYEQYF. In DNA, the CDR3 is TGTGCCAGCAGTAAGGCGGGACCCTACGAGCAGTACTTC.